Reported below is one T cell receptor (beta chain). The target of this receptor is not known. There are no base qualities to consult, and no much larger clone falls within one base. The record originates from a study of cytomegalovirus exposure and HLA in healthy donors (dated by TCRdb to the late 2010s). For the wider study: According to an earlier analysis of a few hundred of the donors, roughly 180 million T cells yielded some 120 million unique TCR beta sequences and approximately 300 Gb of sequence data. The study profiled the T cell repertoires of about 720 subjects by immunosequencing and related them to cytomegalovirus serostatus. Among some 410 genotyped donors of the cohort, an average of roughly 230,000 unique TCR beta nucleotide sequences was sequenced per donor, of which roughly 17% were non-productive. In a later analysis, previously published TCR beta repertoires from 500 to 750 donors were re-analyzed and high-resolution HLA genotyping was added so that TCR occurrence patterns could be studied. The study was designed to test whether signatures of past pathogen exposure could be identified by cataloging public T cell receptors. Along with the roughly 700-subject first cohort, a separate validation cohort of some 130 different subjects was used. Rather than drawing on any new phenotypic data, the later analysis identified candidate immune exposures from TCR beta sequences and the way those sequences occurred across donors. Donor age, sex, ethnicity and CMV serostatus were collected together with the repertoire data. All discovery cohort repertoires had been generated on a single sequencing platform. An early release that covered some 640 HLA-typed donors contained approximately 300 gigabases of sequencing data and around 85 million unique TCR sequences. The genetic ancestry cluster associated with self-reported Caucasian donors included 65% to 90% of the 300 to 400 genotyped donors. High-throughput TCR immunosequencing, statistical association of individual TCRs with disease status, and machine learning were combined to predict cytomegalovirus infection status. Typing coverage differed by locus: A, B, C, DRB1 and DQB1 were typed in roughly 620-630 donors, DQA1 in roughly 510, DPA1 in approximately 610, and DPB1 in 450 to 490. An earlier analysis of 587 of the donors used high-throughput TCR beta sequencing to judge whether each TCR beta V gene segment behaved as functional or pseudogenic. Both class I and class II loci were covered by HLA typing, at four-digit resolution. Because of strong linkage in the cohort, roughly five DR-DQ haplotypes were treated as single units for association and clustering. A later genetic analysis took genome-wide SNP genotypes for 398 of the 666 donors and used that subset as a discovery cohort.

What the authors observed across the whole study: An association between a missense DCLRE1C variant and V-gene and J-gene trimming of TCR beta chains was found in a later genetic analysis and replicated in an independent cohort. Seventeen rarely observed V segments, including chromosome 9 orphons, were excluded from the earlier analysis of some 590 of the donors because counts were too low. In a later analysis, around 15,000 TCR beta sequences were associated with specific HLA alleles at a false discovery rate of 0.05. In a later analysis, the rate of TCR association differed among HLA loci, with DRB1 alleles having the most associated TCRs and HLA-C alleles having the fewest. Compared with the approximately 670-donor mean, donors in an Asian-associated ancestry cluster had fewer N-insertions in productive TCRs, according to a later genetic analysis. In a later analysis, HLA-associated TCR beta chains were found to be more clonally expanded and to have lower generation probabilities than equally common non-associated chains. A further reported finding was that TCR beta sequences accurately predicted the HLA-A and HLA-B alleles for most subjects in the first cohort. Most TCR sequences were observed very rarely across donors, whereas some public TCRs were present in many individuals. Linkage disequilibrium might explain the correlated functional status among segregating V segments, but an unknown experimental factor could not be ruled out. Roughly uniform sequencing depth across donors was assumed in presence/absence analyses, although this assumption may not hold. Some IMGT-functional V segments, including TRBV6-2 and TRBV6-3, could not be distinguished by the 87-base-pair reads and were therefore excluded. A few of the identified cytomegalovirus-associated TCR beta chains were confirmed in vitro to be specific for cytomegalovirus antigens. Cytomegalovirus status was reported to be diagnosed by the classifier with high specificity and sensitivity in both the original and validation cohorts. HLA typing was unavailable for some donors at each locus, so association tests used only the typed subset. In an earlier analysis of 450 to 750 of the donors, most TCR beta V segments appeared in productive rearrangements about 87% or about 30% of the time, broadly matching IMGT annotations. When HLA alleles, especially DR and DQ, strongly co-occurred, TCR associations were difficult to assign to individual alleles. In a later analysis, most CMV-associated TCR beta chains were found to appear HLA-restricted, with HLA associations seemingly driven largely by CMV exposure. In the study, 150 to 200 TCR beta chains were listed as associated with cytomegalovirus. In this cohort, only TCR beta chains were sequenced, and detectable features were limited by the absence of alpha or paired-chain data. The only immune exposure information available for the cohort was CMV serostatus. According to a later analysis, parvovirus B19, influenza, CMV and Epstein-Barr virus appeared linked to several top co-occurrence clusters. A group of highly shared sequence variants was considered likely to be a technical artifact of the sequencing pipeline. According to the authors, the approach could potentially be generalized to other disease states and immunological phenotypes.

Libraries were built with the immunoSEQ multiplex PCR assay. The multiplex PCR relied on a mix of 60 forward primers for TCR Vbeta segments and 13 reverse primers for TCR Jbeta segments. A multiplex PCR assay on genomic DNA amplified the CDR3 region of rearranged TCR beta genes. The amplified TCR beta libraries were sequenced on the Illumina HiSeq System as 87-base-pair reads. Concerning the study's data processing: In a later analysis, roughly 80 million unique TCR beta chains were counted across the 690 or so repertoires, and roughly 10 million of these chains were shared by at least two donors. A nearest-neighbor algorithm error-corrected the raw reads and collapsed the reads into unique sequences, merging closely related sequences to remove PCR and sequencing errors. CDR3 sequences were aligned to IMGT reference sequences to assign V, D and J gene segments. For a sequence to be retained, a match of at least six nucleotides to both a V gene segment and a J gene segment was required. A rearrangement counted as productive if the CDR3 had no stop codons and remained in frame with V and J, and every other rearrangement counted as non-productive. CDR3 was defined by IMGT convention, running from the second conserved V-encoded cysteine to the conserved J-encoded phenylalanine. The earlier analysis of 587 of the donors excluded sequences that lacked an unambiguous match to a single V gene segment. In an earlier analysis of 587 of the donors, V segments were called functional above 56.7% productive rearrangements and were called segregating when the between-donor standard deviation exceeded 5%. A statistical classification framework was built to diagnose cytomegalovirus status from the catalog of TCR beta chain sequences. A later analysis assigned V and J genes by comparing TCR nucleotide sequences with IMGT/GENE-DB human TR gene sequences. The TCRdist pipeline was used in a later analysis to assign CDR3 sequences and most-parsimonious VDJ recombination scenarios. A later analysis defined each TCR beta chain by its CDR3 amino acid sequence plus V-gene family, and excluded reads lacking a unique V-gene family. In a later analysis, around 650 highly shared, low-generation-probability nucleotide sequences were removed to address suspected cross-contamination and a sequencing artifact. A later analysis calculated a clonal expansion index for each public chain from normalized within-repertoire ranks of inferred template counts. Generation probabilities in a later analysis came from a VDJ recombination model fitted to out-of-frame rearrangements, and those results were checked against IGoR. In a later analysis, TCR-TCR, TCR-HLA and TCR-CMV co-occurrence was scored with hypergeometric tests, and a repertoire-size bias correction was applied to TCR pairs. To estimate false discovery rates, a later analysis permuted the HLA or CMV assignments 20 times. In a later analysis, co-occurring TCRs were grouped with DBSCAN, and TCRdist sequence similarity was added when clustering was performed within HLA-allele-positive subsets. Repertoires with fewer than 30,000 or more than 120,000 public chains, plus five repertoires with anomalous nucleotide sharing, were excluded from co-occurrence clustering. TCRdb limited this immuneACCESS table to in-frame rearrangements with V and J called. A share of clones is missing; checked studies link under half to unresolved V genes, and the rest is unexplained. V and J calls and clone size come straight from that table; D and trimming were deduced from the DNA. The sample table records around 60,000 clones; roughly 74% of these occur just once. Of the sample, around 21% is held by the ten largest clones.

From the cysteine through the phenylalanine, the CDR3 covers 13 amino acids. Just the 39-base CDR3 DNA is kept, in frame starting at base 1. Reading the germline V gene gives CDR1 LGHNA and CDR2 YSLEER. The junction carries 13 bases between V and J, which are trimmed by 3 bases and 8 bases respectively. In total, roughly 670 healthy bone marrow donors made up the cohort. Cohort members were all nominally healthy when sampled, although unrecorded immune exposures were likely present. The donor was CMV seropositive and was included in the group of 289 seropositive cohort members. Each donor provided a peripheral blood sample, and peripheral blood mononuclear cells were used for TCR beta sequencing. The Qiagen DNeasy Blood Extraction Kit was used to extract genomic DNA from the blood cell samples.

The chain couples TRBV4-3 to TRBJ1-2; the D region possibly corresponds to TRBD1 (6 bases align). The clonotype originates from a woman between 40 and 50 years old in good health and CMV-seropositive. What was sequenced was PBMCs. The CDR3 corresponds to CASSHYSGEGYTF. DNA sequence: TGCGCCAGCAGCCATTACTCAGGGGAGGGCTACACCTTC.